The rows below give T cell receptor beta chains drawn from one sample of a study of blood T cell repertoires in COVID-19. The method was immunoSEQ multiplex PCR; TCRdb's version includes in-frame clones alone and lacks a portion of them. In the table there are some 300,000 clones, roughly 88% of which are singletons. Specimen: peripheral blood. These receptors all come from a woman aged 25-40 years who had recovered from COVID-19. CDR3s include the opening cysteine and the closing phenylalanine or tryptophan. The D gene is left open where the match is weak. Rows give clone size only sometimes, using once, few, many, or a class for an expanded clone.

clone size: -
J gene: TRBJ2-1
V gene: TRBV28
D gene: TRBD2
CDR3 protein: CASSLSSGGGANEQFF
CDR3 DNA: TGTGCCAGCAGTTTATCGAGCGGCGGGGGGGCCAATGAGCAGTTCTTC

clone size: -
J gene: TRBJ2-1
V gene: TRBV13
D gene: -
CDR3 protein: CASSWASVSSYNEQFF
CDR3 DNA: TGTGCCAGCAGCTGGGCTAGCGTGAGCTCCTACAATGAGCAGTTCTTC

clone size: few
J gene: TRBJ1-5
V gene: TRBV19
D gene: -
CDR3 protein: CASSIQSGQPQHF
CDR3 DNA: TGTGCCAGTAGTATCCAATCGGGGCAGCCCCAGCATTTT

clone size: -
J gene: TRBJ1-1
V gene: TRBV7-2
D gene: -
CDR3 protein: CASSLAATGEAFF
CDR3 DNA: TGTGCCAGCAGCTTAGCGGCCACAGGAGAAGCTTTCTTT

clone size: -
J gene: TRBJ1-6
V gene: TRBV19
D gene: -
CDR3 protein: CASSITRTAYNSPLHF
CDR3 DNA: TGTGCCAGTAGTATAACCCGGACAGCCTATAATTCACCCCTCCACTTT

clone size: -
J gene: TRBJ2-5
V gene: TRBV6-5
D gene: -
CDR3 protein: CASSPGIQETQYF
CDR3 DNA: TGTGCCAGCAGTCCGGGGATCCAAGAGACCCAGTACTTC

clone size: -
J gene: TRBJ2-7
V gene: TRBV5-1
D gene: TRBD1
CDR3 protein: CASMTGQGYEQYF
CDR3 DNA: TGCGCCAGCATGACAGGACAGGGCTACGAGCAGTACTTC

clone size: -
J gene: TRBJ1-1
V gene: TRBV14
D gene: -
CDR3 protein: CASSQGGLFLEAFF
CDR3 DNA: TGTGCCAGCAGCCAAGGTGGCCTCTTCCTCGAAGCTTTCTTT

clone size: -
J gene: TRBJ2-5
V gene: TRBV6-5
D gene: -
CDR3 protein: CASSRDFTETQYF
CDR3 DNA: TGTGCCAGCAGCAGGGACTTCACAGAGACCCAGTACTTC

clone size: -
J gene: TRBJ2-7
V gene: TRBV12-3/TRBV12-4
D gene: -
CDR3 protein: CASSFALYEQYF
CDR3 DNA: TGTGCCAGCAGTTTTGCCCTATACGAGCAGTACTTC

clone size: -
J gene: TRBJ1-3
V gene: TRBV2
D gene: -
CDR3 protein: CASSERSGRSGNTIYF
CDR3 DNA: TGTGCCAGCAGTGAACGGTCAGGGAGGTCTGGAAACACCATATATTTT

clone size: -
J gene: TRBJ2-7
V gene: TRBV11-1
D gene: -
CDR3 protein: CASSLKPPGYEQYF
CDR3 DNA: TGTGCCAGCAGCTTAAAACCGCCAGGATACGAGCAGTACTTC

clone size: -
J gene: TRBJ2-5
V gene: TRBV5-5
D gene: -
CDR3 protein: CASGIRDIKETQYF
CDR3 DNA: TGTGCCAGCGGGATCCGGGACATAAAAGAGACCCAGTACTTC

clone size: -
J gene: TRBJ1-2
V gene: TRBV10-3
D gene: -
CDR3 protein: CAITERGNGYTF
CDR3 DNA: TGTGCCATCACGGAAAGGGGCAATGGCTACACCTTC

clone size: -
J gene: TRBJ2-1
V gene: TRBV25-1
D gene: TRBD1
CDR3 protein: CASRDDRESYNEQFF
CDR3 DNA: TGTGCCAGCAGGGACGACAGGGAATCCTACAATGAGCAGTTCTTC

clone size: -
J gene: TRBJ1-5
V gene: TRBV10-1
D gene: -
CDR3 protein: CASSEAKGRGSDQPQHF
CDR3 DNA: TGCGCCAGCAGTGAAGCGAAGGGGCGCGGATCGGATCAGCCCCAGCATTTT

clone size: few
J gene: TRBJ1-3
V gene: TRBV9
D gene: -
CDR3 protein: CASSADFQPGNTIYF
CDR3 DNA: TGTGCCAGCAGCGCAGACTTTCAGCCTGGAAACACCATATATTTT

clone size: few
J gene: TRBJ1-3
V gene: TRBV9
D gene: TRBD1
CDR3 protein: CASSAGTAPGNTIYF
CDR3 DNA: TGTGCCAGCAGCGCCGGGACAGCCCCTGGAAACACCATATATTTT

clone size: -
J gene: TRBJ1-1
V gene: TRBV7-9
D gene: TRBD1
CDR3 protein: CASSLSPGQGGTEAFF
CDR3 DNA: TGTGCCAGCAGCTTAAGCCCCGGACAGGGCGGAACTGAAGCTTTCTTT

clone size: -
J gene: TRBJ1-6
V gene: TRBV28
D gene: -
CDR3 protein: CASIPGRGSPLHF
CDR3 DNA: TGTGCCAGCATCCCGGGGAGGGGGTCACCCCTCCACTTT

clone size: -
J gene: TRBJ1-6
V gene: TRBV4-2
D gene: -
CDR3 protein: CASSQSSGALHSYNSPLHF
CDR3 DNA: TGTGCCAGCAGCCAATCTTCAGGGGCCCTACACTCCTATAATTCACCCCTCCACTTT

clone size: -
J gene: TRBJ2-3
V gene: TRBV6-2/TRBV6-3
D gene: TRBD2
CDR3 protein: CASSFLRGGGRGDTQYF
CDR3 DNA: TGTGCCAGCAGTTTTCTTCGAGGCGGGGGGCGTGGAGATACGCAGTATTTT

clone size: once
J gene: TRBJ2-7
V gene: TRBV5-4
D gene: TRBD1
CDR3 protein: CASSRQGAIYEQYF
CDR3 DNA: TGTGCCAGCAGCCGACAGGGGGCGATCTACGAGCAGTACTTC

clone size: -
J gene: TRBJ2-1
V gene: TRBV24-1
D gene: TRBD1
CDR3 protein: CATSHPGQGYNEQFF
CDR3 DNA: TGTGCCACCAGTCACCCGGGACAGGGGTACAATGAGCAGTTCTTC

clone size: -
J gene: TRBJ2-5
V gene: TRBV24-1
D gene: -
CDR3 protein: CAAATGTKETQYF
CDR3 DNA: TGTGCCGCCGCAACAGGGACTAAGGAGACCCAGTACTTC

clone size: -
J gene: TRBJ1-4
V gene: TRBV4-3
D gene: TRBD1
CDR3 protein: CASSQEDRHYEKLFF
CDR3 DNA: TGCGCCAGCAGCCAAGAGGACAGGCACTATGAAAAACTGTTTTTT

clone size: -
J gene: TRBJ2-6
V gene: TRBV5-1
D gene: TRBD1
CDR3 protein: CASTGGTGVGANVLTF
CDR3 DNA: TGCGCCAGCACCGGAGGGACAGGGGTGGGGGCCAACGTCCTGACTTTC

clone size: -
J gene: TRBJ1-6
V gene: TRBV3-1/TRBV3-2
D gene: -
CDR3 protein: CASSPGRTRGNSPLHF
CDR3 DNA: TGTGCCAGCAGCCCCGGGAGGACAAGGGGTAATTCACCCCTCCACTTT

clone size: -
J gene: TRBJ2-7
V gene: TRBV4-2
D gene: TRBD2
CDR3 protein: CASSPDFVLAGLHEQYF
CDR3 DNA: TGTGCCAGCAGCCCCGACTTCGTACTAGCGGGGTTACACGAGCAGTACTTC